This T cell receptor (beta chain) was obtained from a study of T-cell memory formation after mild COVID-19 (dated by TCRdb to the early 2020s). Background for the entire study: TCR sequence clusters from the two donors were found to be largely donor specific. In a couple of donors, T-cell clones that expanded and contracted after mild COVID-19 were followed by sequencing TCRalpha and TCRbeta repertoires longitudinally. Two young, previously healthy adult volunteers made up the cohort, one male and one female.

Here is what the overall study found, with its caveats: Clones contracting from day 15 to 85 had balanced CD4/CD8 phenotypes, while a second wave expanding from day 15 to 37 was biased towards CD4+. The second-wave clones that peaked on day 37 were not confirmed to be SARS-CoV-2 specific. Some responding clones were detected in pre-infection memory, which suggested that pre-existing cross-reactive memory T cells had joined the SARS-CoV-2 response. Contracting CD4+ clones turned up mainly in the CM and EM memory subsets, whereas EMRA was where CD8+ clones were enriched. Only a couple of mild cases were covered in the study, and larger cohorts including severe cases with pre-infection samples were considered necessary.

Sequencing took place on an Illumina NovaSeq 6000. TCRalpha and TCRbeta cDNA libraries were built by 5'RACE with constant-segment primers, adding sample barcodes and unique molecular identifiers. RNA was extracted from every sample with Trizol reagent. Libraries were amplified in two PCR steps, with a second sample barcode and Illumina TruSeq adapters added in the second step. Sequencing of libraries was performed on an Illumina NovaSeq with 2 x 150 bp paired-end reads. Per the source publication's procedure: Demultiplexing of reads and collapsing into UMI-guided consensus sequences were performed with migec v1.2.7. Using mixcr v2.1.11, the UMI consensuses were aligned to TRA and TRB V and J templates and assembled into clonotypes. Expanded or contracted clonotypes were those called significant by both edgeR and NoisET, with noise models trained on biological replicates. For edgeR calls, the cutoffs were a false discovery rate-adjusted p below 0.01 and a log2 fold-change threshold of 1. As an exploratory analysis of dynamics, max-normalized trajectories of the 1000 most abundant clonotypes were examined by PCA with hierarchical clustering. The CD4 or CD8 phenotype of responding clones was assigned using the separately sequenced CD4+ and CD8+ repertoires. In TCRdb, the public reads were trimmed at Q25 with fastp and aligned with MiXCR, with productive beta chains retained. Rows are unified per CDR3 protein, each entry keeping the most common DNA and genes. The V and J calls come from TCRdb's annotation, not from the publication. The sample yields 550,000 to 700,000 distinct CDR3 sequences; about a sixth were counted once. The ten largest clones take up around 12% of the sample.

PBMCs were isolated by Ficoll-Paque density gradient centrifugation. This clonotype was observed a few times. It has no known antigen specificity. Base qualities were left out, and no much larger clone turns up one base away. The TCR was taken from an adult woman who had mild COVID-19 (a few samples of this study predate the infection). The sample titles of this study are shuffled in the database, so cell type and time point are left out; the donor was told from shared clones. The sequencing sample was made of PBMCs or a T cell subset sorted from them (not recorded which).

CDR3 reads: CASSIARIRSGELFF. The DNA reads as follows: TGTGCCAGTAGTATAGCCCGAATTAGATCCGGGGAGCTGTTTTTT. The receptor chain draws on TRBV19 and TRBJ2-2, with an unclear D gene assignment. CDR1 and CDR2, per the germline V gene (reference sequence), are LNHDA and SQIVND. V is cut by 1 base and J by 6 bases, and the space between the germline ends is 12 bases. The CDR3 goes from the cysteine to the phenylalanine over 15 residues. Only the CDR3 DNA stays, 45 bases, in frame from base 1.